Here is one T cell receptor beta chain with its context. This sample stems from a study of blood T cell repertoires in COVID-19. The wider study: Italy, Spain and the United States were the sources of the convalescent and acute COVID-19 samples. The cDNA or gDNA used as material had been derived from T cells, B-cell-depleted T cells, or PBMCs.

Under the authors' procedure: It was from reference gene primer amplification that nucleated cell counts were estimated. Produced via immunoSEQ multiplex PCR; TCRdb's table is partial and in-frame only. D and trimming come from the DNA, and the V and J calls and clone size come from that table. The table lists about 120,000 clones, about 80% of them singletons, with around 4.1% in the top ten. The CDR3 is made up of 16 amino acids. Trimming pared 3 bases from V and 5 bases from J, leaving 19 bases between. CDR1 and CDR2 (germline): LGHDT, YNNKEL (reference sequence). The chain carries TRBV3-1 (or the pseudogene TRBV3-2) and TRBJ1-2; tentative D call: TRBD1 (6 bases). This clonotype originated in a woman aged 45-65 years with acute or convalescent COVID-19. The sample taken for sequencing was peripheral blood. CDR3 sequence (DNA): TGTGCCAGCAGCCAGACCCCAACAGGGCCCCATTATGGCTACACCTTC. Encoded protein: CASSQTPTGPHYGYTF.